This T cell receptor beta chain came from a study of cytomegalovirus exposure and HLA in healthy donors. Study as a whole: The 120 or so validation repertoires were reported in a later analysis to have been generated on the same platform as the 666 first-cohort repertoires. Study-wide results and limits: With high specificity and sensitivity, the classifier reportedly diagnosed cytomegalovirus status.

This table comes from immunoSEQ multiplex PCR, and its TCRdb copy is limited to in-frame clones, with some not included. The sample yields some 130,000 clones, 70% to 85% seen once. Note on this clone: The target antigen is unknown.

The donors were part of the roughly 130-subject validation cohort, which stood apart from the approximately 670-subject first cohort. The CDR3 extends over 14 amino acids. The germline V gene has CDR1 KGHSH and CDR2 LQKENI. With 4 bases removed from V and 7 bases from J, the gap between germline ends came to 16 bases. Sequencing was performed on PBMCs. The V gene is TRBV18, the J gene TRBJ1-2; possibly TRBD1 for D (6 bases). This clonotype was sampled from a man aged 25 to 40 in good health and CMV-seropositive. CDR3 loop: CASSLDRQSAGYTF. The CDR3 bases are TGTGCCAGCTCACTGGACAGACAGTCGGCTGGCTACACCTTC.